This record covers a single T cell receptor beta chain. The antigen is undetermined. The immunoSEQ assay was v3. TCRdb's copy holds only in-frame clones and misses some; the assay was immunoSEQ multiplex PCR. The data contain approximately 17,000 clones, nearly 80% of them seen just once; the ten biggest clones take up approximately 7.4%. This specimen comes from a study of TIL therapy for anti-PD-1-resistant metastatic lung cancer. About the research overall: Patients had a median age of approximately 56 years (range about 35-75).

Overall study results and limits: This highly selected cohort may not generalize to typical lung cancer patients.

This sample's time point: pre-treatment sample, taken before nivolumab and TIL therapy. CDR3 size: 16 residues. V dropped 5 bases and J dropped 5 bases, with 22 bases sitting between them. Germline V gene sequence: CDR1 MNHEY, CDR2 SMNVEV (reference sequence). The source is a person aged 25 to 85 with non-small cell lung cancer. The rearrangement joins TRBV27 to TRBJ2-7; tentative D call: TRBD1 (6 bases). The sample in question was blood, obtained at baseline. The CDR3 DNA reads as TGTGCCAGCAGTCTCTCTGGAGGCAGGGGATGGGACGAGCAGTACTTC. Protein product: CASSLSGGRGWDEQYF.